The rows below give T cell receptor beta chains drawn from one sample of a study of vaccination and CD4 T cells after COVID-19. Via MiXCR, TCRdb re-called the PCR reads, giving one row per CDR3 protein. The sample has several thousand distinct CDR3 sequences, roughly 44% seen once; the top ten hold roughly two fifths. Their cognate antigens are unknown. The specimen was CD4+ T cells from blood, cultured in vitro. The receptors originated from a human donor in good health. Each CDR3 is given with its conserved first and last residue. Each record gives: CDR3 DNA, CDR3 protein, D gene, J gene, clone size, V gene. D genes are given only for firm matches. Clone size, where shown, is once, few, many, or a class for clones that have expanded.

DNA: TGCGCCAGCAGCTTGGTAGGGGTCCAAACCTACGAGCAGTACTTC
CDR3: CASSLVGVQTYEQYF
D: NA
J: TRBJ2-7
size: NA
V: TRBV5-1

DNA: TGTGCCAGCAGTTTGACAGGGTTGGGGGAGACAAAGTACTTC
CDR3: CASSLTGLGETKYF
D: TRBD1
J: TRBJ2-5
size: NA
V: TRBV28

DNA: TGTGCCAGCAGAGGGAGTGGGGAGACCCAGTACTTC
CDR3: CASRGSGETQYF
D: NA
J: TRBJ2-5
size: NA
V: TRBV7-8

DNA: TGTGCCAGTAGTCCCGCCCACATCGACAATCAGCCCCAGCATTTT
CDR3: CASSPAHIDNQPQHF
D: NA
J: TRBJ1-5
size: NA
V: TRBV19

DNA: TGTGCCAGCAGGTTAGGATGGGGTGAGCAGTTCTTC
CDR3: CASRLGWGEQFF
D: NA
J: TRBJ2-1
size: NA
V: TRBV2

DNA: TGTGCCAGCAGTAAAGACAGTGGCTATGGCTACACCTTC
CDR3: CASSKDSGYGYTF
D: NA
J: TRBJ1-2
size: NA
V: TRBV6-1

DNA: TGTGCCAGCAGTTCGAACATCGCCTACGAGCAGTACTTC
CDR3: CASSSNIAYEQYF
D: NA
J: TRBJ2-7
size: NA
V: TRBV12-3/TRBV12-4

DNA: TGTGCCACCGGCGGGCAACAAGGAAGGGGCTACACCTTC
CDR3: CATGGQQGRGYTF
D: NA
J: TRBJ1-2
size: NA
V: TRBV10-3

DNA: TGTGCCACCAGCAGAGATCCCGGCTCAGGAGTACTGGGTCGGTTTTTT
CDR3: CATSRDPGSGVLGRFF
D: NA
J: TRBJ1-4
size: once
V: TRBV15

DNA: TGTGCCAGCAGCTTGGACAGCACAGATACGCAGTATTTT
CDR3: CASSLDSTDTQYF
D: NA
J: TRBJ2-3
size: large
V: TRBV5-4

DNA: TGTGCCAGCAGTTACTTTTCTAGCGGGGGCATCCTGTACTTC
CDR3: CASSYFSSGGILYF
D: TRBD2
J: TRBJ2-7
size: few
V: TRBV6-5

DNA: TGTGCCAGCAGCCCCCACCGGCGGACAGGTAGATGGTACGAGCAGTACTTC
CDR3: CASSPHRRTGRWYEQYF
D: TRBD1
J: TRBJ2-7
size: NA
V: TRBV7-9

DNA: TGTGCCAGCAGCCAAGATCGACGGCGGGGGGGCACAGATACGCAGTATTTT
CDR3: CASSQDRRRGGTDTQYF
D: TRBD2
J: TRBJ2-3
size: NA
V: TRBV14

DNA: TGCAGTGCCCAACTCTCCAGGGGGCGCGTGAACACTGAAGCTTTCTTT
CDR3: CSAQLSRGRVNTEAFF
D: TRBD1
J: TRBJ1-1
size: few
V: TRBV20-1

DNA: TGCAGTGCTAGAGATCACGGGGGTTTGGGGAATTCACCCCTCCACTTT
CDR3: CSARDHGGLGNSPLHF
D: NA
J: TRBJ1-6
size: few
V: TRBV20-1

DNA: TGCAGCGTGACCCAGGGGGTGGCCTTCACAGATACGCAGTATTTT
CDR3: CSVTQGVAFTDTQYF
D: TRBD1
J: TRBJ2-3
size: few
V: TRBV29-1

DNA: TGTGCCAGCAGCTTCCGGCCCGGGGACTCACCAGAGTTCTTC
CDR3: CASSFRPGDSPEFF
D: NA
J: TRBJ2-1
size: NA
V: TRBV7-7

DNA: TGTGCCAGCAGTTACTCCGGCGGGCGGGATCAGCCCCAGCATTTT
CDR3: CASSYSGGRDQPQHF
D: NA
J: TRBJ1-5
size: few
V: TRBV6-2/TRBV6-3

DNA: TGTGCCAGCAGCAGGGGGTACACAGATACGCAGTATTTT
CDR3: CASSRGYTDTQYF
D: TRBD1
J: TRBJ2-3
size: NA
V: TRBV27

DNA: TGTGCCAGCAGTTTTGGACAGGGAGGCGACGAGCAGTACTTC
CDR3: CASSFGQGGDEQYF
D: TRBD1
J: TRBJ2-7
size: few
V: TRBV7-8

DNA: TGTGCCTGGACCTTTGGGGTTAACACTGAAGCTTTCTTT
CDR3: CAWTFGVNTEAFF
D: NA
J: TRBJ1-1
size: NA
V: TRBV30

DNA: TGTGCCAGCAGCTTGGATGTGGGGGAAGCTTTCTTT
CDR3: CASSLDVGEAFF
D: NA
J: TRBJ1-1
size: NA
V: TRBV5-8

DNA: TGTGCCAGCAGCTTAGGACCCGTCCTAGGTAGTACGCAGTATTTT
CDR3: CASSLGPVLGSTQYF
D: NA
J: TRBJ2-3
size: few
V: TRBV7-2

DNA: TGTGCCAGCAGCTTAATCCTAGCGGCCACCTCTGGGAATGAGCAGTTCTTC
CDR3: CASSLILAATSGNEQFF
D: TRBD2
J: TRBJ2-1
size: few
V: TRBV11-1

DNA: TGTGCCAGCAGCACGGGGAGGACAGGGGCGGGTTCACCCCTCCACTTT
CDR3: CASSTGRTGAGSPLHF
D: TRBD1
J: TRBJ1-6
size: NA
V: TRBV7-2

DNA: TGTGCCAGCAGGACAGGGGCCCTGAACACTGAAGCTTTCTTT
CDR3: CASRTGALNTEAFF
D: TRBD1
J: TRBJ1-1
size: NA
V: TRBV6-1

DNA: TGTGCCAGTACGCTAGGACTAGCGGGAGCCAGCTACAATGAGCAGTTCTTC
CDR3: CASTLGLAGASYNEQFF
D: TRBD2
J: TRBJ2-1
size: NA
V: TRBV19

DNA: TGTGCCAGCAGCCAGAGGGGGGGGAATAGCAATCAGCCCCAGCATTTT
CDR3: CASSQRGGNSNQPQHF
D: NA
J: TRBJ1-5
size: few
V: TRBV11-2

DNA: TGTGCCAGTAGCCCCTCGGTCAGGGGGCGAGCCAACGTCCTGACTTTC
CDR3: CASSPSVRGRANVLTF
D: TRBD1
J: TRBJ2-6
size: NA
V: TRBV19

DNA: TGTGCCAGCAGCTTAGCTGGGGACAGGGTAGTAGAGATCGAAGCTTTCTTT
CDR3: CASSLAGDRVVEIEAFF
D: TRBD1
J: TRBJ1-1
size: few
V: TRBV11-2

DNA: TGCAGTGCTTGGGGGGCACGGGGTAACTATGGCTACACCTTC
CDR3: CSAWGARGNYGYTF
D: NA
J: TRBJ1-2
size: few
V: TRBV20-1

DNA: TGTGCCAGCAGCTTAGAGTGGTCCTACCCCTACGAGCAGTACTTC
CDR3: CASSLEWSYPYEQYF
D: NA
J: TRBJ2-7
size: once
V: TRBV7-2

DNA: TGTGCCAGCTCACCGGGTTCTCCCGGCACAGATACGCAGTATTTT
CDR3: CASSPGSPGTDTQYF
D: NA
J: TRBJ2-3
size: NA
V: TRBV18

DNA: TGCAGTGCAAGTACAGGGGAACCGGGACTAGTCCGAAACGAGCAGTACTTC
CDR3: CSASTGEPGLVRNEQYF
D: NA
J: TRBJ2-7
size: few
V: TRBV20-1

DNA: TGTGCCAGTAGTACAGTGGGGACTAGCGGAAGACAAGAGACCCAGTACTTC
CDR3: CASSTVGTSGRQETQYF
D: TRBD2
J: TRBJ2-5
size: NA
V: TRBV19

DNA: TGTGCCAGCAGTTACCAGGACAGGGGGTGGAGGCAGTATTTT
CDR3: CASSYQDRGWRQYF
D: TRBD1
J: TRBJ2-3
size: once
V: TRBV6-2/TRBV6-3

DNA: TGTGCCAGCAGTTACTGGGGTAGGCAAGAGACCCAGTACTTC
CDR3: CASSYWGRQETQYF
D: NA
J: TRBJ2-5
size: NA
V: TRBV6-5

DNA: TGTGCCTGGAGTGTAAAGAACACTGAAGCTTTCTTT
CDR3: CAWSVKNTEAFF
D: NA
J: TRBJ1-1
size: NA
V: TRBV30

DNA: TGTGCCAGCAGCTTTCGGACTAGCTACGAGCAGTACTTC
CDR3: CASSFRTSYEQYF
D: TRBD2
J: TRBJ2-7
size: medium-sized
V: TRBV7-8

DNA: TGTGCCAGCAGCTACCGTGGCTTGCGCAATCAGCCCCAGCATTTT
CDR3: CASSYRGLRNQPQHF
D: NA
J: TRBJ1-5
size: few
V: TRBV11-2

DNA: TGCAGTGCTAGATCGGTTTCGGACAGCACATTC
CDR3: CSARSVSDSTF
D: NA
J: TRBJ1-2
size: NA
V: TRBV20-1

DNA: TGTGCCAGCAGCTTTAACGGCGGTGAACAGCCCCAGCATTTT
CDR3: CASSFNGGEQPQHF
D: NA
J: TRBJ1-5
size: few
V: TRBV7-2

DNA: TGTGCCAGCTCACCATTTTTGCCCAGGCGTTTGAACTATGGCTACACCTTC
CDR3: CASSPFLPRRLNYGYTF
D: NA
J: TRBJ1-2
size: few
V: TRBV18

DNA: TGTGCCAGCAGCAGCGGGGGGACAGGGACTTTTGAGCAGTTCTTC
CDR3: CASSSGGTGTFEQFF
D: NA
J: TRBJ2-1
size: NA
V: TRBV28

DNA: TGTGCCAGCAGTTACTCGAAGGCAGACTCTCGAGCCCCGAGCAATCAGCCCCAGCATTTT
CDR3: CASSYSKADSRAPSNQPQHF
D: NA
J: TRBJ1-5
size: NA
V: TRBV6-2/TRBV6-3

DNA: TGTGCCACCAGCTTGGGAGGGAACACTGAAGCTTTCTTT
CDR3: CATSLGGNTEAFF
D: NA
J: TRBJ1-1
size: NA
V: TRBV15